This T cell receptor (beta chain) is from a study of cytomegalovirus exposure and HLA in healthy donors. In the study overall: From 190 million or so T cells, an earlier analysis saw 110 million or so unique TCR beta sequences. Points from the study as a whole: Several V segments, TRBV6-2 and TRBV6-3 among them, could not be told apart and were dropped. Other equally common chains were less clonally expanded than HLA-associated TCR beta chains, a later analysis showed.

Regarding this clone: Antigen: not known.

PCR used 60 Vbeta primers and 13 Jbeta primers. The data were produced by immunoSEQ multiplex PCR, yet TCRdb's version contains in-frame clones alone and is incomplete. This sample carries about 77,000 clones, roughly 79% of them seen once, and the ten largest clones take 1.5% to 2%. V was clipped by 4 bases and J by 6 bases; unmatched bases: 8. The germline gives CDR1 SGHRS, CDR2 YFSETQ. The length of the CDR3 is 14 residues. V is TRBV5-1 and J is TRBJ1-1; 8 bases line up with TRBD1. The source material was PBMCs. This clonotype was obtained from a man aged 35-49 years in good health and CMV-seronegative. CDR3 in DNA: TGCGCCAGCAGCGCGGACAGGGTTGGCGCTGAAGCTTTCTTT. Residues: CASSADRVGAEAFF.